These 9 T cell receptor beta chains were sequenced from one sample in a study of blood T cells in healthy people across ages. A second PCR, run for roughly 7 to 12 cycles, used a sample-barcoded 5' primer plus a J-beta primer mix. Using its own MiXCR run on the 5' RACE reads, TCRdb lists one record per CDR3 protein. The sample contains about 1,000,000 distinct CDR3 sequences, under 55% of which appear only once. The specimen sequenced was blood. Receptor source: a woman between 55 and 75 years old in good health.

The chain links TRBV20-1 to TRBJ2-7; D perhaps matches TRBD2 (6 bases). Germline values: CDR1 DFQATT, CDR2 SNEGSKA (reference sequence). This CDR3 has 14 residues. Trimming removed 3 bases at V and 2 bases at J, with 14 bases between. CDR3 residues: CSASTRDFPYEQYF. The CDR3, as DNA: TGCAGTGCTAGTACCCGGGACTTCCCCTACGAGCAGTACTTC.

CDR3 loop: CASSLVQRADEQFF. DNA of the CDR3: TGTGCCAGCAGCTTAGTTCAGCGTGCGGATGAGCAGTTCTTC. V usage is TRBV10-3 and J usage is TRBJ2-1, with D hard to call. V was shortened by 10 bases and J by 8 bases, with 21 bases between the two germline ends. The CDR3 sequence is 14 residues long. CDR1 is ENHRY, CDR2 SYGVKD, per germline.

This clonotype was picked up a small number of times. This chain links TRBV5-1 with TRBJ2-2; a possible D gene is TRBD1 (6 bases). The ends were cut back, 5 bases at V and 1 base at J, with 12 bases in the middle. In germline, CDR1 is SGHRS, CDR2 YFSETQ. The CDR3 is 15 residues long. The CDR3 DNA reads as TGCGCCAGCAGGTCCGGGACAATGAACACCGGGGAGCTGTTTTTT. This gives the protein CASRSGTMNTGELFF.

V and J are TRBV12-3 or TRBV12-4 and TRBJ2-3; 10 bases map to TRBD2. CDR3 length equals 16 residues. V lost 3 bases and J lost 6; bases outside the gene matches: 9. The CDR3 sequence is CASSFRPSGSRDTQYF. The CDR3 region has the DNA TGTGCCAGCAGTTTTAGGCCTAGCGGGAGTCGGGATACGCAGTATTTT.

Only a few counts were recorded for this clonotype. The rearrangement uses TRBV28 and TRBJ2-5, with TRBD2 identical over 10 bases. Germline-derived CDR1 and CDR2 are MDHEN and SYDVKM. With V trimmed by 5 bases and J by 2 bases, 8 bases remained unmatched. This CDR3 is built from 16 residues. CDR3 residues: CASSPLAGPIQETQYF. The CDR3 nucleotides are TGTGCCAGCAGTCCACTAGCGGGACCCATACAAGAGACCCAGTACTTC. The variable domain in full, with the rest retrieved from reference TRBV28 and TRBJ2-5, is DVKVTQSSRYLVKRTGEKVFLECVQDMDHENMFWYRQDPGLGLRLIYFSYDVKMKEKGDIPEGYSVSREKKERFSLILESASTNQTSMYLCASSPLAGPIQETQYFGPGTRLLVL.

This sequence joins TRBV7-9 and TRBJ2-7; 8 positions match TRBD2. Germline-derived CDR1 and CDR2 are SEHNR and FQNEAQ (reference sequence). The CDR3 sequence is 14 residues long. V gave up 4 bases and J gave up 6 bases; unmatched junction bases: 8. CDR3 residues: CASSSAKRESEQYF. CDR3 DNA: TGTGCCAGCAGCTCCGCTAAGCGGGAGTCCGAGCAGTACTTC. Variable domain in full (rest from reference TRBV7-9 and TRBJ2-7): DTGVSQNPRHKITKRGQNVTFRCDPISEHNRLYWYRQTLGQGPEFLTYFQNEAQLEKSRLLSDRFSAERPKGSFSTLEIQRTEQGDSAMYLCASSSAKRESEQYFGPGTRLTVT.

The chain employs TRBV29-1 and TRBJ1-5; D call uncertain. Germline values: CDR1 SQVTM, CDR2 ANQGSEA. This CDR3 has 13 amino acids. V was cut by 0 bases and J by 3 bases, with 6 bases left in between. CDR3 amino acids: CSVEEVPNQPQHF. The CDR3 region has the DNA TGCAGCGTTGAAGAGGTTCCCAATCAGCCCCAGCATTTT.

CDR3 protein: CSALNAQGRDNEQFF. The CDR3 bases are TGCAGTGCCCTCAATGCCCAGGGTAGGGACAATGAGCAGTTCTTC. This chain joins TRBV20-1 and TRBJ2-1; TRBD1 is a possible D gene (5 bases). This CDR3 is 15 amino acids long. V gave up 6 bases and J gave up 5 bases, with 20 bases separating them. Germline CDR1 and CDR2: DFQATT and SNEGSKA (reference sequence).

This sequence joins TRBV5-1 and TRBJ2-2; tentative D call: TRBD2 (7 bases). Germline-derived CDR1 and CDR2 are SGHRS and YFSETQ. The length of the CDR3 is 17 residues. Trimming stripped 4 bases from V and 5 bases from J, with 21 bases between. The CDR3 reads CASSQRQAPGGTGELFF. For the CDR3, the DNA is TGCGCCAGCAGCCAAAGACAGGCCCCGGGGGGAACCGGGGAGCTGTTTTTT.